Given below is one T cell receptor (beta chain) in context. The sample comes from a study of T cells in Graves' hyperthyroidism and ophthalmopathy. The CDR3 runs to 15 residues. Trimming cost V 1 base and J 5 bases, with 15 bases left between them. CDR1 is SGHTA, CDR2 FQGNSA, per germline. TCR beta CDR3 regions were amplified from RNA. HTBI primers were the set used in a first-round RT-PCR of the TCR CDR3. TCRdb ran MiXCR on the multiplex PCR reads and lists one entry per CDR3 protein. The sample has 700,000 to 950,000 distinct CDR3 sequences, 30% to 40% seen once; the top ten hold roughly 30%. Sequencing was performed on blood. The TCR sequence derives from a woman aged 40 to 55 with Graves' hyperthyroidism. V and J are TRBV7-2 and TRBJ2-7; a weak D match, TRBD2 (7 bases). The chain's CDR3 is CASSLDRGARHEQYF. The CDR3 region has the DNA TGTGCCAGCAGCTTAGATCGGGGGGCGAGGCACGAGCAGTACTTC.